Shown below are 7 T cell receptor beta chains from a single sample sequenced in a study of T cell responses to AZD1222 COVID-19 vaccine. TCRdb's table, derived via immunoSEQ multiplex PCR, lists solely in-frame clones and lacks some. The top ten clones hold approximately 10% of a sample with roughly 110,000 clones, 80% to 85% of them seen once. Source: peripheral blood, taken on day 0 of AZD1222 vaccination. The receptors were sampled from an adult in good health.

V is TRBV19 and J is TRBJ2-1; 7 bases align to TRBD1. CDR1 and CDR2 from the germline V gene are LNHDA and SQIVND (reference sequence). Trimming took 3 bases from V and 9 from J; bases not matched to a gene: 23. The CDR3 is 19 amino acids. This CDR3 is CASSMLRWTYRQGLGEQFF. In DNA, the CDR3 is TGTGCCAGTAGTATGCTCAGGTGGACTTATCGACAGGGCTTAGGTGAGCAGTTCTTC.

CDR3 coding DNA: TGTGCCAGGAAGGCCTGGGATCAGCCCCAGCATTTT. Its translation is CARKAWDQPQHF. The chain recombines TRBV6-4 with TRBJ1-5; D is uncertain. V lost 9 bases to trimming and J lost 5 bases, with 11 bases between them. Looked up from germline, CDR1 is MRHNA and CDR2 is SNTAGT. The CDR3 totals 12 residues.

V usage is TRBV6-5 and J usage is TRBJ1-2; no clear D. There are 14 residues in the CDR3. Germline CDR1 MNHEY, CDR2 SVGAGI. V lost 2 bases, J lost 1 base, and 8 bases lay in between. In DNA form, the CDR3 reads TGTGCCAGCAGTTACCACCGGAATAACTATGGCTACACCTTC. Protein: CASSYHRNNYGYTF.

The rearrangement joins TRBV7-8 to TRBJ1-1, with 11 bases fitting TRBD1. Germline CDR1 is SGHVS and CDR2 is FQNEAQ. V dropped 5 bases and J dropped 1; count of bases not matched to a gene: 6. The CDR3 extends over 16 amino acids. CDR3 sequence (DNA): TGTGCCAGCAGCCTTAGGGACAGGGGGTCGAACACTGAAGCTTTCTTT. This sequence encodes CASSLRDRGSNTEAFF.

The chain is built from TRBV3-1 (or the pseudogene TRBV3-2) and TRBJ2-1; possible D gene TRBD1, 6 bases. Trimming shortened V by 1 base and J by 15 bases, and 16 bases separated the two germline ends. The CDR3 is made up of 13 amino acids. The germline V gene has CDR1 LGHDT and CDR2 YNNKEL (reference sequence). CDR3 DNA sequence: TGTGCCAGCAGCCAAGTTGAACAGGGTAGGTTGTTCTTC. As protein: CASSQVEQGRLFF.

The chain joins TRBV19 to TRBJ2-2; D ambiguous. Germline V gene sequence: CDR1 LNHDA, CDR2 SQIVND (reference sequence). V shed 2 bases and J shed 8 bases, with 12 bases lying between them. CDR3 size: 14 residues. CDR3 nucleotides: TGTGCCAGTAGTATAACTGGGATGAGAGGGGAGCTGTTTTTT. Amino acids: CASSITGMRGELFF.

This chain joins TRBV7-9 and TRBJ1-4, with a weak D call TRBD1 (5 bases). Trimming removed 7 bases from V and 10 bases from J, with 22 bases in between. This CDR3 comprises 15 residues. CDR1 SEHNR and CDR2 FQNEAQ come from the germline V gene (reference sequence). DNA of the CDR3: TGTGCCAGCACCCCATCGACAGCCCCTCCTGGAAAACTGTTTTTT. Its translation is CASTPSTAPPGKLFF.